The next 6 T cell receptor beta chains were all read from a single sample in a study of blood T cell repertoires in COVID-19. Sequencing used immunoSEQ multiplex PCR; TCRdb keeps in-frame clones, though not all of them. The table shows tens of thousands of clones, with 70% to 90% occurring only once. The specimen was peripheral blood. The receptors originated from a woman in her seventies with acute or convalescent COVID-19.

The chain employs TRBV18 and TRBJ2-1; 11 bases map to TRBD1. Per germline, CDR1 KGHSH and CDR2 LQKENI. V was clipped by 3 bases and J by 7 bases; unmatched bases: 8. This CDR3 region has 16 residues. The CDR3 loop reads CASSPRRTGGENEQFF. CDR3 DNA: TGTGCCAGCTCACCGCGGAGGACAGGGGGCGAAAATGAGCAGTTCTTC.

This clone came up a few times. In nucleotides, the CDR3 is TGTGCCAGCAGCTTAGAAATGAGACTAGCGGGAGAGCAGTACTTC. It translates to CASSLEMRLAGEQYF. The chain is built from TRBV7-2 and TRBJ2-7; 11 nucleotides match TRBD2. The CDR3 is 15 amino acids. V lost 1 base to trimming and J lost 7 bases; unmatched junction nucleotides: 6. Germline-derived CDR1 and CDR2 are SGHTA and FQGNSA.

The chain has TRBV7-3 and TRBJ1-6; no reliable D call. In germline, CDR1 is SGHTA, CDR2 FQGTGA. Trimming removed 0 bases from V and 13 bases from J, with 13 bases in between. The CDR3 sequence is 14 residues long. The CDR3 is CASSLTATDSPLHF. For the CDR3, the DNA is TGTGCCAGCAGCTTAACGGCGACCGACTCGCCCCTCCACTTT. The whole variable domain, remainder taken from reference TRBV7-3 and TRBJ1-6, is GAGVSQTPSNKVTEKGKYVELRCDPISGHTALYWYRQSLGQGPEFLIYFQGTGAADDSGLPNDRFFAVRPEGSVSTLKIQRTERGDSAVYLCASSLTATDSPLHFGNGTRLTVT.

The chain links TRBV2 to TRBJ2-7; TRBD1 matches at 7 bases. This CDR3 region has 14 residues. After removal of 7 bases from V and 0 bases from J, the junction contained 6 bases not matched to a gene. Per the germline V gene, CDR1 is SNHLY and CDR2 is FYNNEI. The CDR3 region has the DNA TGTGCCAGCATAGAGACAGGGCACTCCTACGAGCAGTACTTC. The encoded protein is CASIETGHSYEQYF.

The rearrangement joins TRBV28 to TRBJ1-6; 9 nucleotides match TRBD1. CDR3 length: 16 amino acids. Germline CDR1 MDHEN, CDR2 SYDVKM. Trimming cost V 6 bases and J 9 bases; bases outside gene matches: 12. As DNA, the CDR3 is TGTGCCAGCAGCTCCCCCCTGGGACAGGGACCTTCACCCCTCCACTTT. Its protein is CASSSPLGQGPSPLHF. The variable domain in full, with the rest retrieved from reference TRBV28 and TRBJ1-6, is DVKVTQSSRYLVKRTGEKVFLECVQDMDHENMFWYRQDPGLGLRLIYFSYDVKMKEKGDIPEGYSVSREKKERFSLILESASTNQTSMYLCASSSPLGQGPSPLHFGNGTRLTVT.

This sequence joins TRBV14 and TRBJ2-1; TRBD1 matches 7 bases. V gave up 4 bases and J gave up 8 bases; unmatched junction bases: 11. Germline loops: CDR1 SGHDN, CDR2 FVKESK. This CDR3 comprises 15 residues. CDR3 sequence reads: CASSRPRTGIDEQFF. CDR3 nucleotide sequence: TGTGCCAGCAGCCGCCCCCGGACAGGCATCGATGAGCAGTTCTTC. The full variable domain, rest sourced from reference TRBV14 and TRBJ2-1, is EAGVTQFPSHSVIEKGQTVTLRCDPISGHDNLYWYRRVMGKEIKFLLHFVKESKQDESGMPNNRFLAERTGGTYSTLKVQPAELEDSGVYFCASSRPRTGIDEQFFGPGTRLTVL.